These 28 T cell receptor beta chains came from one sample sequenced in a study of a mutant IDH1 vaccine in newly diagnosed glioma. Specified time point: baseline, week 1 (first vaccination visit). Treatment: pre-vaccination baseline after standard-of-care therapy. Assay used: immunoSEQ multiplex PCR; TCRdb lists only in-frame clones, some missing. The table lists about 54,000 clones, about four fifths of them singletons, with 15% to 25% in the top ten. The material was PBMCs, obtained from a glioma patient treated with radiotherapy, temozolomide or both. These receptors were obtained from a man younger than 35 with glioma.

This clone was detected only a few times. The rearrangement joins TRBV7-2 to TRBJ1-5; D is uncertain. The germline V gene has CDR1 SGHTA and CDR2 FQGNSA. Trimming shortened V by 2 bases and J by 7 bases, and 12 bases separated the two germline ends. There are 14 residues in the CDR3. The CDR3, as DNA: TGTGCCAGCAGCTTACAGGACGGTCACCAGCCCCAGCATTTT. It specifies CASSLQDGHQPQHF.

The J gene is TRBJ1-1, the V gene TRBV6-5, with D unclear. Trimming removed 6 bases from V and 4 bases from J, with 12 bases in between. The germline CDR1 and CDR2 sequences are MNHEY and SVGAGI. The CDR3 is 13 residues long. The CDR3 sequence is CASSQQPATEAFF. Here the CDR3 DNA reads TGTGCCAGCAGCCAACAACCGGCCACTGAAGCTTTCTTT.

The rearrangement uses TRBV6-5 and TRBJ2-7; 9 positions agree with TRBD1. Germline trimming cut 5 bases from V and 2 bases from J; bases unmatched to any gene: 7. This CDR3 contains 15 residues. The germline gives CDR1 MNHEY, CDR2 SVGAGI. The CDR3 loop reads CASSPDRGSPYEQYF. Written as DNA, the CDR3 is TGTGCCAGCAGTCCGGACAGGGGATCTCCCTACGAGCAGTACTTC.

The rearrangement uses TRBV4-1 and TRBJ1-2; 10 nucleotides line up with TRBD1. This CDR3 spans 13 amino acids. Germline lookup yields CDR1 MGHRA and CDR2 YSYEKL. The ends lost 3 bases at V and 8 bases at J; junction bases unmatched: 3. This CDR3 reads CASSQGTGDGYTF. The CDR3 nucleotides are TGCGCCAGCAGCCAGGGGACAGGGGACGGCTACACCTTC.

The chain employs TRBV7-9 and TRBJ2-7, with 7 positions matching TRBD1. The trim removed 4 bases at V and 1 base at J, leaving 4 bases unmatched. Germline V lookup: CDR1 SEHNR, CDR2 FQNEAQ (reference sequence). This CDR3 region has 14 residues. The chain's CDR3 is CASSSDRASYEQYF. CDR3 sequence (DNA): TGTGCCAGCAGCTCCGACAGGGCATCCTACGAGCAGTACTTC.

About this clone: The junction does not match germline at one end; this may be a read error. The chain combines TRBV6-5 with TRBJ1-2; D is possibly TRBD1 (6 bases). This CDR3 is built from 14 residues. Per the germline V gene, CDR1 is MNHEY and CDR2 is SVGAGI. The CDR3 region is CASRYSWGAYGYTF. CDR3 sequence (DNA): TGTGCCAGCAGATACTCATGGGGGGCCTATGGCTACACCTTC.

In this sample, this clone turned up a few times. This chain joins TRBV6-1 and TRBJ1-1; D remains unclear. Trimming took off 10 bases at V and 7 bases at J, with 13 bases between the two ends. The CDR3 is 11 residues long. The germline V gene encodes CDR1 MNHNS and CDR2 SASEGT. In nucleotides, the CDR3 is TGTGCCACCCAGAGGCAGTATGAAGCTTTCTTT. Its protein is CATQRQYEAFF.

The V gene is TRBV6-1, the J gene TRBJ1-2; D not resolved. The germline V and J ends were trimmed by 2 bases and 4 bases, with 17 bases remaining between them. The germline V gene has CDR1 MNHNS and CDR2 SASEGT. The CDR3 runs 16 residues. The CDR3, as DNA: TGTGCCAGCAGTGAATTCGTCGACCGTTCGAGCTATGGCTACACCTTC. It yields the protein CASSEFVDRSSYGYTF.

This chain connects TRBV19 to TRBJ1-5; D is ambiguous. This CDR3 has 15 amino acids. V was pared by 8 bases and J by 3 bases, with 17 bases between. Germline V lookup: CDR1 LNHDA, CDR2 SQIVND (reference sequence). The CDR3 DNA reads TGTGCCAGTTCCTGGGGTGGGCAGCTCAATCAGCCCCAGCATTTT. Translating gives CASSWGGQLNQPQHF.

The chain combines TRBV7-8 with TRBJ1-4; D is ambiguous. Germline CDR1 and CDR2: SGHVS and FQNEAQ. The CDR3 is 14 residues long. V lost 5 bases and J lost 0, with 7 bases in between. CDR3 sequence reads: CASSPTATNEKLFF. The CDR3 DNA sequence: TGTGCCAGCAGCCCTACAGCAACTAATGAAAAACTGTTTTTT.

The chain employs TRBV7-2 and TRBJ1-2, with TRBD1 matching 11 bases. V dropped 3 bases and J dropped 8; count of bases not matched to a gene: 5. CDR3 length: 14 amino acids. In germline, CDR1 is SGHTA, CDR2 FQGNSA. The CDR3 bases are TGTGCCAGCAGCTTGTGGGACAGGGGGAAGGGCTACACCTTC. It is translated as CASSLWDRGKGYTF.

This clone occurred many times. V usage is TRBV7-9 and J usage is TRBJ2-1, with D perhaps matching TRBD1 or TRBD2 (5 bases each). V was pared by 4 bases and J by 9 bases, with 16 bases between. Germline values: CDR1 SEHNR, CDR2 FQNEAQ (reference sequence). The CDR3 length is 14 residues. In DNA, the CDR3 is TGTGCCAGCAGCTCCCCCGGGGCAGCCGGTGAGCAGTTCTTC. It encodes CASSSPGAAGEQFF.

Here the CDR3 DNA reads TGTGCCAGCAGTTACACAGGGGCGCGATATGGCTACACCTTC. Translated: CASSYTGARYGYTF. The chain recombines TRBV6-5 with TRBJ1-2; 7 nucleotides line up with TRBD1. The CDR3 consists of 14 residues. Germline trimming cut 2 bases from V and 5 bases from J; bases unmatched to any gene: 5. Germline V CDR1 and CDR2: MNHEY, SVGAGI.

This chain connects TRBV4-3 to TRBJ1-5; D not resolved. Germline-derived CDR1 and CDR2 are LGHNA and YSLEER. The CDR3 has 13 residues. The V gene lost 6 bases and the J gene lost 1 base, with 7 bases spanning the gap. For the CDR3, the DNA is TGCGCCAGCAGTCTTGGGAGCAATCAGCCCCAGCATTTT. Translated: CASSLGSNQPQHF.

This clone was seen once. The chain couples TRBV15 to TRBJ1-5; D remains ambiguous. CDR1 is LNHNV, CDR2 YYDKDF, per germline (reference sequence). V gave up 1 base and J gave up 0 bases, with 10 bases separating them. This CDR3 has 16 residues. The CDR3: CATSRGTAYSNQPQHF. CDR3 sequence (DNA): TGTGCCACCAGCAGAGGGACCGCGTATAGCAATCAGCCCCAGCATTTT.

This clone was observed a few times. The chain couples TRBV28 to TRBJ2-2; 15 nucleotides line up with TRBD2. This CDR3 has 20 residues. Germline V gene lookup returns CDR1 MDHEN and CDR2 SYDVKM. V shed 2 bases, J shed 1 base, and the junction held 8 bases outside the gene matches. The CDR3 sequence is CASSLSYGTSGRQNTGELFF. The CDR3 bases are TGTGCCAGCAGTTTAAGTTACGGGACTAGCGGGAGGCAGAACACCGGGGAGCTGTTTTTT.

On this clone itself: At the DNA level, this CDR3 is encoded by other sequences in the same sample as well. CDR3 residues: CASSQDRAGQETQYF. DNA of the CDR3: TGCGCCAGCAGCCAAGATCGCGCAGGGCAAGAGACCCAGTACTTC. V gene TRBV4-3 combines with J gene TRBJ2-5; the D gene is possibly TRBD1 (5 bases). Germline CDR1 LGHNA, CDR2 YSLEER. CDR3 length: 15 amino acids. V lost 0 bases, J lost 2 bases, and 10 bases lay in between.

The chain carries TRBV29-1 and TRBJ2-7; 8 bases match TRBD1. The junction had 5 bases not matched to a gene; V was cut back by 3 bases and J by 4 bases. CDR1 and CDR2 from the germline V gene are SQVTM and ANQGSEA. The CDR3 spans 13 residues. DNA of the CDR3: TGCAGCGTTGAGGGCAGGGGGCTATACGAGCAGTACTTC. It is translated as CSVEGRGLYEQYF.

This CDR3 reads CASSIGTGGEKLFF. The CDR3 nucleotides read TGTGCCAGCAGTATCGGTACAGGGGGTGAAAAACTGTTTTTT. The chain is built from TRBV6-1 and TRBJ1-4, with 8 bases identical to TRBD1. The CDR3 runs 14 residues. CDR1 is MNHNS and CDR2 is SASEGT in the germline V gene. After removal of 5 bases from V and 7 bases from J, the junction contained 6 bases not matched to a gene.

This clone has just a few counts. CDR3 residues: CASSMTGGDSPLHF. The CDR3, as DNA: TGTGCCAGCTCAATGACAGGGGGCGATTCACCCCTCCACTTT. This chain uses TRBV18 with TRBJ1-6; TRBD1 matches at 10 bases. The V segment lost 5 bases and the J segment 8 bases; nucleotides outside the gene matches: 3. The germline gives CDR1 KGHSH, CDR2 LQKENI. The CDR3 sequence is 14 residues long.

This clone was seen a few times. V gene TRBV5-1 combines with J gene TRBJ1-5, with 11 bases aligning to TRBD1. Germline CDR1 reads SGHRS; CDR2 reads YFSETQ. The CDR3 length is 17 residues. V was clipped by 4 bases and J by 1 base; unmatched bases: 7. CDR3 bases: TGCGCCAGCAGCCCGGGACAGGGGGGAGGAAGCAATCAGCCCCAGCATTTT. It codes for CASSPGQGGGSNQPQHF.

The chain is built from TRBV4-1 and TRBJ1-6; no clear D gene. The CDR3 sequence is 13 residues long. Trimming stripped 0 bases from V and 9 bases from J, with 6 bases between. The germline gives CDR1 MGHRA, CDR2 YSYEKL. The CDR3 protein is CASSQDFGSPLHF. The CDR3 nucleotides read TGCGCCAGCAGCCAAGATTTCGGTTCACCCCTCCACTTT.

This clone was seen just once. The V and J genes are TRBV7-9 and TRBJ2-1; D remains unclear. CDR3 length equals 16 residues. V dropped 0 bases and J dropped 5 bases, with 14 bases sitting between them. Germline V CDR1 and CDR2: SEHNR, FQNEAQ (reference sequence). The CDR3 sequence: CASSLAYSPDHNEQFF. CDR3 nucleotide sequence: TGTGCCAGCAGCTTAGCCTATAGCCCAGACCACAATGAGCAGTTCTTC.

This chain connects TRBV19 to TRBJ2-7, with a possible D match to TRBD1 (6 bases). The germline V gene has CDR1 LNHDA and CDR2 SQIVND (reference sequence). V lost 5 bases to trimming and J lost 4 bases, with 12 bases between them. The CDR3 is made up of 13 amino acids. The CDR3 protein is CASSLQRGYEQYF. The CDR3 DNA is TGTGCCAGTAGTTTACAAAGGGGGTACGAGCAGTACTTC. The full variable domain, its missing parts supplied by reference TRBV19 and TRBJ2-7, is DGGITQSPKYLFRKEGQNVTLSCEQNLNHDAMYWYRQDPGQGLRLIYYSQIVNDFQKGDIAEGYSVSREKKESFPLTVTSAQKNPTAFYLCASSLQRGYEQYFGPGTRLTVT.

In this sample, this clone turned up a few times. The chain recombines TRBV10-2 with TRBJ2-3; D may be TRBD2 (6 bases). Trimming stripped 6 bases from V and 4 bases from J, with 17 bases between. This CDR3 is built from 15 residues. Germline V gene data show CDR1 as WSHSY and CDR2 as SAAADI. CDR3 in amino acids: CASRSWWGDADTQYF. In DNA, the CDR3 is TGCGCCAGCAGATCCTGGTGGGGGGATGCAGATACGCAGTATTTT.

The J gene is TRBJ2-2, the V gene TRBV10-2; TRBD2 agrees at 11 bases. V gave up 5 bases and J gave up 0 bases; unmatched junction bases: 5. The CDR3 contains 17 residues. The V gene's germline CDR1 is WSHSY and CDR2 SAAADI. CDR3 protein: CASSTSGSYANTGELFF. The CDR3 DNA reads as TGCGCCAGCAGTACTAGCGGGAGTTACGCGAACACCGGGGAGCTGTTTTTT.

The chain carries TRBV30 and TRBJ2-5; D call uncertain. This CDR3 spans 14 amino acids. Germline assignment: CDR1 GTSNPN and CDR2 SVGIG (reference sequence). The V end lost 5 bases, the J end lost 1 base, and 14 bases lay between the germline ends. CDR3 sequence (DNA): TGTGCCTGGGGCGATATTGCGCTCCAAGAGACCCAGTACTTC. This encodes CAWGDIALQETQYF.

This chain's CDR3 is CASGLGRTEAFF. The CDR3 coding sequence is TGTGCCAGTGGATTGGGGCGCACTGAAGCTTTCTTT. The chain combines TRBV19 with TRBJ1-1, with D maybe TRBD1 (5 bases). V lost 8 bases and J 4 bases, leaving 11 bases between the germline ends. This CDR3 is built from 12 residues. Germline V lookup: CDR1 LNHDA, CDR2 SQIVND (reference sequence).